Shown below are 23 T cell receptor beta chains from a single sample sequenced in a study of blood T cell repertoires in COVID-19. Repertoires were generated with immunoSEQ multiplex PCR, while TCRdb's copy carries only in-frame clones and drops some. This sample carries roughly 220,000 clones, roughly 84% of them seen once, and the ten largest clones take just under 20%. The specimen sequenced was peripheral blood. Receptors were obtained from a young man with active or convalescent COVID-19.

CDR3 protein: CSALSSEQYF. DNA of the CDR3: TGCAGTGCCCTGAGTAGCGAGCAGTACTTC. V and J are TRBV20-1 and TRBJ2-7; no definite D call. From germline, CDR1 is DFQATT and CDR2 SNEGSKA (reference sequence). V lost 6 bases and J 6 bases, leaving 9 bases between the germline ends. This CDR3 has 10 residues.

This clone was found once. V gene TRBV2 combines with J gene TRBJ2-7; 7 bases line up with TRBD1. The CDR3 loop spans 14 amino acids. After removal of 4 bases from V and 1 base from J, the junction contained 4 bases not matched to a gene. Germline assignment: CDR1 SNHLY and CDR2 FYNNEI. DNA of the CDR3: TGTGCCAGCAGTGTGGGACAGCGTTCCTACGAGCAGTACTTC. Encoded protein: CASSVGQRSYEQYF. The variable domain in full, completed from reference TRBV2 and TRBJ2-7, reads EPEVTQTPSHQVTQMGQEVILRCVPISNHLYFYWYRQILGQKVEFLVSFYNNEISEKSEIFDDQFSVERPDGSNFTLKIRSTKLEDSAMYFCASSVGQRSYEQYFGPGTRLTVT.

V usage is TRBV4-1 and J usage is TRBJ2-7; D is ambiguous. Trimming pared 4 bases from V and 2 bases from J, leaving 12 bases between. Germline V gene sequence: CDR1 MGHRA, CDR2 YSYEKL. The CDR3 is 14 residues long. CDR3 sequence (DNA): TGCGCCAGCAGCCCCCCCAGGTTCCCCTACGAGCAGTACTTC. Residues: CASSPPRFPYEQYF.

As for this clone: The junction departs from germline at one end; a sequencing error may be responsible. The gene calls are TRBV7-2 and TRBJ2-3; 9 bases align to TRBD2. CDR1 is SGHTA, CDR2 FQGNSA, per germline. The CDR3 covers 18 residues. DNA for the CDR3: TGTGCCAGCAGTTTAGGGACCTTAGCGGGAGTAGGGACAGATACGCAGTATTTT. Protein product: CASSLGTLAGVGTDTQYF.

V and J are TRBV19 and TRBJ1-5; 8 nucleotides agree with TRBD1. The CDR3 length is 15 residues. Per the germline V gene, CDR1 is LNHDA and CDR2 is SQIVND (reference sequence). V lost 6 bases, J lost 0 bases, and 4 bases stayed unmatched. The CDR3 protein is CASRDREGSNQPQHF. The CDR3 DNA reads TGTGCCAGTAGGGACAGGGAGGGTAGCAATCAGCCCCAGCATTTT.

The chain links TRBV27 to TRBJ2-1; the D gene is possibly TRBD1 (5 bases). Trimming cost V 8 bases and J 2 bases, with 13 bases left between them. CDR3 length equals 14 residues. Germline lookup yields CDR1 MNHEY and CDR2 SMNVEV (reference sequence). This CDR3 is CASRVQTAYNEQFF. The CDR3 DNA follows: TGTGCCAGCCGGGTCCAGACAGCCTACAATGAGCAGTTCTTC.

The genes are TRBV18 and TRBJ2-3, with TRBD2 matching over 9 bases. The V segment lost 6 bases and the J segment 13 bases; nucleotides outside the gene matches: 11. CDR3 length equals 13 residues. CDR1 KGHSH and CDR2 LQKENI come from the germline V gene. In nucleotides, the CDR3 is TGTGCCAGCTCCCCGCAGAGCGGGGGGTGGGAGTATTTT. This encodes CASSPQSGGWEYF. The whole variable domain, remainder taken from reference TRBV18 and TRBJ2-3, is NAGVMQNPRHLVRRRGQEARLRCSPMKGHSHVYWYRQLPEEGLKFMVYLQKENIIDESGMPKERFSAEFPKEGPSILRIQQVVRGDSAAYFCASSPQSGGWEYFGPGTRLTVL.

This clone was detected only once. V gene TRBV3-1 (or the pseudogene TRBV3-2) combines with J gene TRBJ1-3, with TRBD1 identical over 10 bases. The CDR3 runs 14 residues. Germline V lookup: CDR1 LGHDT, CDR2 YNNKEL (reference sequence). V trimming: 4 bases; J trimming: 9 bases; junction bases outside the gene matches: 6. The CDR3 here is CASSLRDRGRTIYF. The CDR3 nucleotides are TGTGCCAGCAGCCTTAGGGACAGGGGTCGCACCATATATTTT.

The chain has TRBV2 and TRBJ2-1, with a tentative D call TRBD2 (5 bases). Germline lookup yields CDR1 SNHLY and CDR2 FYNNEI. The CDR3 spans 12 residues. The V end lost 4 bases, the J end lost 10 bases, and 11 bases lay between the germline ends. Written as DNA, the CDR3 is TGTGCCAGCAGTGCACTTGCGGGCGAGCAGTTCTTC. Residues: CASSALAGEQFF.

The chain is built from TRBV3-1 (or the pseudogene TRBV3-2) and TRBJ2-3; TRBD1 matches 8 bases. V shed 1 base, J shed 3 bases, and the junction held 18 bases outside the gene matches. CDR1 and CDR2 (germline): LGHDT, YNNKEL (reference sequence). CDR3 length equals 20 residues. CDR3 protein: CASSQASWGPGQVWTDTQYF. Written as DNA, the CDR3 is TGTGCCAGCAGCCAAGCCTCCTGGGGGCCGGGACAGGTGTGGACAGATACGCAGTATTTT.

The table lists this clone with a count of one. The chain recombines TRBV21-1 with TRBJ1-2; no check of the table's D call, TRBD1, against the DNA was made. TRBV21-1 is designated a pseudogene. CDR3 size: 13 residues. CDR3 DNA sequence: TGTGCCAGCAGCCGAACAGGGGAGAGTGGCTACACCTTC. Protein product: CASSRTGESGYTF.

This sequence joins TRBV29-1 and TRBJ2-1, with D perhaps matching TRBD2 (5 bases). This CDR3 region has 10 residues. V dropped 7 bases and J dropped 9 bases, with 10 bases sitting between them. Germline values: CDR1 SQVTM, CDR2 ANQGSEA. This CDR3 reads CSAGSGEQFF. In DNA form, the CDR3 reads TGCAGCGCCGGCAGCGGTGAGCAGTTCTTC.

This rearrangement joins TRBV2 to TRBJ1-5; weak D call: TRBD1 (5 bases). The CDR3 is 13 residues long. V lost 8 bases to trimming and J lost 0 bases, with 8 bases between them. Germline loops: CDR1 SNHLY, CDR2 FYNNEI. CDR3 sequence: CASAQGSNQPQHF. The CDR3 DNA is TGTGCCAGCGCCCAGGGTAGCAATCAGCCCCAGCATTTT.

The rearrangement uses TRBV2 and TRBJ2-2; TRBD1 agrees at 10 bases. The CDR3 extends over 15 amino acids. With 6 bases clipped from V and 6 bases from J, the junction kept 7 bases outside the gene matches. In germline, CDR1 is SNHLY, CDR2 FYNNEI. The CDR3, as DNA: TGTGCCAGCAGAGAGACAGGGGGCCGCCCCGGGGAGCTGTTTTTT. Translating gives CASRETGGRPGELFF.

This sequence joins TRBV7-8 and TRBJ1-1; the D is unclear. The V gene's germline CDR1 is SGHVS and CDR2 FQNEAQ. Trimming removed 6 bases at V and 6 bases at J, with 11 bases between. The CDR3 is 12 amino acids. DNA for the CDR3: TGTGCCAGCAGAAATCCGGGGTCTGAAGCTTTCTTT. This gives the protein CASRNPGSEAFF.

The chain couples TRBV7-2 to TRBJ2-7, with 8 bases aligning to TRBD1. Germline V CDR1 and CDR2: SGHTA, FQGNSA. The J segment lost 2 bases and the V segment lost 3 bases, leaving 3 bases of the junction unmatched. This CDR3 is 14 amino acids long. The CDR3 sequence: CASSLQGATYEQYF. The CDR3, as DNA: TGTGCCAGCAGCTTGCAGGGGGCTACCTACGAGCAGTACTTC.

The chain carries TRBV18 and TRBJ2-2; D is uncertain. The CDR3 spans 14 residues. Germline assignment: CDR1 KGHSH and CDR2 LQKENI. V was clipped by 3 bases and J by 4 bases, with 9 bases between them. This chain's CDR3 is CASSPASFTGELFF. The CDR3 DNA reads TGTGCCAGCTCACCCGCCAGTTTCACCGGGGAGCTGTTTTTT.

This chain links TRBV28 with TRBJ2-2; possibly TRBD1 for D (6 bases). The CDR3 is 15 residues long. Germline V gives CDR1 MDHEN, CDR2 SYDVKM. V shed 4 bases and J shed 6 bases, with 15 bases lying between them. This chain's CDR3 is CASSSSLGGAGELFF. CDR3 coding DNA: TGTGCCAGCAGTTCCTCACTAGGGGGTGCCGGGGAGCTGTTTTTT.

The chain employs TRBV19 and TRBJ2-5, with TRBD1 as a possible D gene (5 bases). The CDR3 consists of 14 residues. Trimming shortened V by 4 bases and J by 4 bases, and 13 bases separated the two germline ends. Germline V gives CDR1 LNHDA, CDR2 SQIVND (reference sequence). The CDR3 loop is CASSTRTWRETQYF. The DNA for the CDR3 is TGTGCCAGTAGTACCAGGACATGGAGAGAGACCCAGTACTTC.

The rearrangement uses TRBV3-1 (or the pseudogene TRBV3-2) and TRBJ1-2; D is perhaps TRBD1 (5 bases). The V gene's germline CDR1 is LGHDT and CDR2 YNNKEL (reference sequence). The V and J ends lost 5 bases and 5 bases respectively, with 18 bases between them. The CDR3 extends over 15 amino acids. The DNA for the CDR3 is TGTGCCAGCAGCTCGTCAGGGTCAGGCCTGTATGGCTACACCTTC. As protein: CASSSSGSGLYGYTF.

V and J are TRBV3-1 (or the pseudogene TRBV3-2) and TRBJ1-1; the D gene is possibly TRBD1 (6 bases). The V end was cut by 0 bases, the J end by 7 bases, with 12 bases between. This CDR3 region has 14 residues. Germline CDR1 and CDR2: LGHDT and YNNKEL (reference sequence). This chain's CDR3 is CASSQDRGTIEAFF. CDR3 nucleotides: TGTGCCAGCAGCCAAGACAGGGGAACAATTGAAGCTTTCTTT.

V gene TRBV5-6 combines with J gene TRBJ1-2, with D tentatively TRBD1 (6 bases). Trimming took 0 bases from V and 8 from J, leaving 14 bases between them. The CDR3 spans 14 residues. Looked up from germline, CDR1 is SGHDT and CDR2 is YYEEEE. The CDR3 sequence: CASSLGDRSAGYTF. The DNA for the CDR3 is TGTGCCAGCAGCTTGGGCGACAGGTCGGCAGGCTACACCTTC.

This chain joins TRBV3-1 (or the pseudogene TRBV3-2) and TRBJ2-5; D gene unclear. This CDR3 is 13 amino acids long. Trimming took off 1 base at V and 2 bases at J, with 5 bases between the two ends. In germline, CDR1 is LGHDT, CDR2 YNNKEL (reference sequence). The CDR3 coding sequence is TGTGCCAGCAGCCAAGGCGTTCAAGAGACCCAGTACTTC. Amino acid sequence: CASSQGVQETQYF.